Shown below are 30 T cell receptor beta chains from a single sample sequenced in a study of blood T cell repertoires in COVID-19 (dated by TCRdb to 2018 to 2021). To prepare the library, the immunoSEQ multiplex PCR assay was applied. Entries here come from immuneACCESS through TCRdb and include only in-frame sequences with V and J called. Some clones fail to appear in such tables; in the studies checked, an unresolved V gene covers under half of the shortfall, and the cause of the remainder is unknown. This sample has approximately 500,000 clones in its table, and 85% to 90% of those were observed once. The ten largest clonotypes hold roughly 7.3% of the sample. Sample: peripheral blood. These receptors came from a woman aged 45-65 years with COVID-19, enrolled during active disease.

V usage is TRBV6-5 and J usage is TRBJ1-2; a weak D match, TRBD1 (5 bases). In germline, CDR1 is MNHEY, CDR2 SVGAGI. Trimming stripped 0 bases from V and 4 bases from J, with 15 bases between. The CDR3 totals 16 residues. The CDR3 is CASSYSRDSRGYGYTF. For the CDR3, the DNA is TGTGCCAGCAGTTACTCCCGGGACTCCCGCGGCTATGGCTACACCTTC.

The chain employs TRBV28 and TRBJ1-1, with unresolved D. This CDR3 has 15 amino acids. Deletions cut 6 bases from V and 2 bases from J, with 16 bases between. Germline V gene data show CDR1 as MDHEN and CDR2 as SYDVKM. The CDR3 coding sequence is TGTGCCAGCAGCGACCCTCTCGGAGGAAACACTGAAGCTTTCTTT. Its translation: CASSDPLGGNTEAFF.

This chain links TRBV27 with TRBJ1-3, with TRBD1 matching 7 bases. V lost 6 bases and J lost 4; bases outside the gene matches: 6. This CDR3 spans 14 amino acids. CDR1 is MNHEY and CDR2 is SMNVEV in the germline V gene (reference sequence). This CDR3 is CASSRQGSGNTIYF. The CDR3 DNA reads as TGTGCCAGCAGCCGACAGGGATCCGGAAACACCATATATTTT.

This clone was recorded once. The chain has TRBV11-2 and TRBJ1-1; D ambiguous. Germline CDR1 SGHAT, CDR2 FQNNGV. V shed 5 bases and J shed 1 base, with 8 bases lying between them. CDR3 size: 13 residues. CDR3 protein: CASSTDTNTEAFF. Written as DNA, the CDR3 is TGTGCCAGCAGCACCGACACGAACACTGAAGCTTTCTTT. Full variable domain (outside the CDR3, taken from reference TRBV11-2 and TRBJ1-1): EAGVAQSPRYKIIEKRQSVAFWCNPISGHATLYWYQQILGQGPKLLIQFQNNGVVDDSQLPKDRFSAERLKGVDSTLKIQPAKLEDSAVYLCASSTDTNTEAFFGQGTRLTVV.

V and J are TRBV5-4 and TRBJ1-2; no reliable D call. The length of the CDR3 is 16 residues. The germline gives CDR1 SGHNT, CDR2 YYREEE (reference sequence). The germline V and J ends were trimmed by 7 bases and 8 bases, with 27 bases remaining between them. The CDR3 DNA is TGTGCCAGCGCGAGCGCGATGAGGGCCTCAGTGGGAGGCTACACCTTC. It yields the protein CASASAMRASVGGYTF.

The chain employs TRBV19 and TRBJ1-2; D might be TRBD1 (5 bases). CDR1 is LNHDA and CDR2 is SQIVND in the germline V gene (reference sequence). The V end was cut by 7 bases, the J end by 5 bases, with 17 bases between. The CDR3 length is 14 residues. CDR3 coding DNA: TGTGCCAGTAATCGAATGGGGCAGGGATATGGCTACACCTTC. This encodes CASNRMGQGYGYTF.

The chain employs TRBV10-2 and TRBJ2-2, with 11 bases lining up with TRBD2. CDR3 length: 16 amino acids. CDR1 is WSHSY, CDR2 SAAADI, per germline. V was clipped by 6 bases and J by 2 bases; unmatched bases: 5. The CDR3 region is CASRVAGGKNTGELFF. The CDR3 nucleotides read TGCGCCAGCAGAGTAGCGGGGGGGAAAAACACCGGGGAGCTGTTTTTT.

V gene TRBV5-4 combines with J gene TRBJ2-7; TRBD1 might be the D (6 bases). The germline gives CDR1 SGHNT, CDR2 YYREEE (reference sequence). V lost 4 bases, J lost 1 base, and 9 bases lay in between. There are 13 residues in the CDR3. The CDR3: CASSEGVSYEQYF. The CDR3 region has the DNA TGTGCCAGCAGCGAGGGGGTTTCCTACGAGCAGTACTTC.

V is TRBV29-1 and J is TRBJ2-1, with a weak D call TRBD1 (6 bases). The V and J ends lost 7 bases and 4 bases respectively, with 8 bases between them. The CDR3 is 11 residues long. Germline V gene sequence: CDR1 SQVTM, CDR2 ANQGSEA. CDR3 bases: TGCAGCGAACAGGGATACAATGAGCAGTTCTTC. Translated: CSEQGYNEQFF.

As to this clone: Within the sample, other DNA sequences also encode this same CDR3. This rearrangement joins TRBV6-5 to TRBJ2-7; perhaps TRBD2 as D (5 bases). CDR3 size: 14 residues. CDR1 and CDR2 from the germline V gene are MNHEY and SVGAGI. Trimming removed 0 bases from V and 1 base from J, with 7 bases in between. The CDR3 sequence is CASSYSRLSYEQYF. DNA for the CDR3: TGTGCCAGCAGTTACTCGAGACTATCCTACGAGCAGTACTTC.

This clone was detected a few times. Here the CDR3 DNA reads TGTGCCTCGACCAACAGGGCTGATTCACCCCTCCACTTT. Its protein product is CASTNRADSPLHF. This chain links TRBV30 with TRBJ1-6; D is possibly TRBD1 (6 bases). Germline-derived CDR1 and CDR2 are GTSNPN and SVGIG (reference sequence). The CDR3 sequence is 13 residues long. V lost 7 bases, J lost 8 bases, and 15 bases lay in between.

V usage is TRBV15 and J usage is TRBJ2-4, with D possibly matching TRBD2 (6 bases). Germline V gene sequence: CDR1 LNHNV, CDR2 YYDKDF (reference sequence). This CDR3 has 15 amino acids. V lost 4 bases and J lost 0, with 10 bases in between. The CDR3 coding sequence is TGTGCCACCAGCACCCCGACTAGAGCCAAAAACATTCAGTACTTC. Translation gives CATSTPTRAKNIQYF.

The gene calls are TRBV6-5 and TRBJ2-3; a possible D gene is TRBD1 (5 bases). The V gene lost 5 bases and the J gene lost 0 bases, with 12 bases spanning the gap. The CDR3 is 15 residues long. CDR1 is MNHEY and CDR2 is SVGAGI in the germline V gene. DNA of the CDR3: TGTGCCAGCAGTCCAGGGAAAAAGAGCACAGATACGCAGTATTTT. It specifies CASSPGKKSTDTQYF.

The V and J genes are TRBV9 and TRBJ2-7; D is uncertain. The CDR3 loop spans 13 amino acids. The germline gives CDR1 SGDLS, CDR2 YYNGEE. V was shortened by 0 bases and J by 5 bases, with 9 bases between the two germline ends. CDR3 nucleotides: TGTGCCAGCAGCGTAGCGCCCGGAGACGAGCAGTACTTC. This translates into CASSVAPGDEQYF.

The CDR3, as DNA: TGTGCCAGCAGTGAAGCCTACAGCTATGGCTACACCTTC. This codes for CASSEAYSYGYTF. The gene calls are TRBV6-1 and TRBJ1-2; D ambiguous. This CDR3 is built from 13 residues. V shed 0 bases and J shed 4 bases, with 6 bases lying between them. CDR1 and CDR2 (germline): MNHNS, SASEGT.

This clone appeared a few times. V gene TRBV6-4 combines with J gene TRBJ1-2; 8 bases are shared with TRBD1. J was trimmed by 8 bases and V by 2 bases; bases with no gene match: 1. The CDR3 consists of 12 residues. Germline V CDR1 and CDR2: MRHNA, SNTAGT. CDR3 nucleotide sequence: TGTGCCAGCAGTGACCGGGACAGGGGCTACACCTTC. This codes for CASSDRDRGYTF.

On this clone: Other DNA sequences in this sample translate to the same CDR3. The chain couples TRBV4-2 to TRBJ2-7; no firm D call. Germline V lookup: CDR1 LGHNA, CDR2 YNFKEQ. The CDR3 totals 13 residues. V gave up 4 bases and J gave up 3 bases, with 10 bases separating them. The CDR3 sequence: CASSPGRLYEQYF. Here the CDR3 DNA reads TGTGCCAGCAGCCCTGGAAGACTCTACGAGCAGTACTTC.

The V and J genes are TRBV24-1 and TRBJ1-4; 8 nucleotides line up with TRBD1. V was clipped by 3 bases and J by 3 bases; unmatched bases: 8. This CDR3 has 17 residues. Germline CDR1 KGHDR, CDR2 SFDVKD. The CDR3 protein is CATSDAGQDPSNEKLFF. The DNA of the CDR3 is TGTGCCACCAGTGATGCGGGACAGGACCCCTCTAATGAAAAACTGTTTTTT.

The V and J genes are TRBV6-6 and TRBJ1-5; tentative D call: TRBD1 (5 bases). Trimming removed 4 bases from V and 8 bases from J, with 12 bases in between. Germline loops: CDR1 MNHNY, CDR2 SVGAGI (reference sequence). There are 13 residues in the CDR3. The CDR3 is CASSSSSGEPQHF. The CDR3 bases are TGTGCCAGCAGTTCGTCCTCGGGGGAGCCCCAGCATTTT.

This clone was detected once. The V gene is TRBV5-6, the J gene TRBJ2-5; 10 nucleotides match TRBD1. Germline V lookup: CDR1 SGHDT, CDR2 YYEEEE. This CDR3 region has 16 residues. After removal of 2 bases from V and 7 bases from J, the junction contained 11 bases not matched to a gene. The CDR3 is CASSFRQGAHQVTQYF. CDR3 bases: TGTGCCAGCAGCTTCCGACAGGGGGCGCATCAGGTGACCCAGTACTTC. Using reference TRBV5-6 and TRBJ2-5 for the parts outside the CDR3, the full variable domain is DAGVTQSPTHLIKTRGQQVTLRCSPKSGHDTVSWYQQALGQGPQFIFQYYEEEERQRGNFPDRFSGHQFPNYSSELNVNALLLGDSALYLCASSFRQGAHQVTQYFGPGTRLLVL.

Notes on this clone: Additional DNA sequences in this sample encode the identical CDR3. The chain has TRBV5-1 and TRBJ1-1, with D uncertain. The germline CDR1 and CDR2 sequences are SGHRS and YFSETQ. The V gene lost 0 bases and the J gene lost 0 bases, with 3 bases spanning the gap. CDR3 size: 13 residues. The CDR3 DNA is TGCGCCAGCAGCTTGGCGGTGAACACTGAAGCTTTCTTT. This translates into CASSLAVNTEAFF.

The chain's CDR3 is CASRGARGRNTIYF. Written as DNA, the CDR3 is TGTGCCAGCAGGGGGGCCAGGGGTCGAAACACCATATATTTT. The V call is TRBV2, the J call TRBJ1-3; D may be TRBD1 (6 bases). V lost 6 bases to trimming and J lost 5 bases, with 14 bases between them. There are 14 residues in the CDR3. CDR1 and CDR2 (germline): SNHLY, FYNNEI.

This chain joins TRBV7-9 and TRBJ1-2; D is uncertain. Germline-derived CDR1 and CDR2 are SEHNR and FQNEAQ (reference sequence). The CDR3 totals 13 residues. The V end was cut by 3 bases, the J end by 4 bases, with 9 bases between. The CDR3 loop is CASSFRDSYGYTF. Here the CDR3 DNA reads TGTGCCAGCAGCTTCCGGGATAGCTATGGCTACACCTTC.

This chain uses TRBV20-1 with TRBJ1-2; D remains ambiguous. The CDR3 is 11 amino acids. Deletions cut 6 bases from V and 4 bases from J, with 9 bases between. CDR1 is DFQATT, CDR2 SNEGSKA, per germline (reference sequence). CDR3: CSAIQAYGYTF. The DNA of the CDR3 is TGCAGTGCCATTCAAGCCTATGGCTACACCTTC.

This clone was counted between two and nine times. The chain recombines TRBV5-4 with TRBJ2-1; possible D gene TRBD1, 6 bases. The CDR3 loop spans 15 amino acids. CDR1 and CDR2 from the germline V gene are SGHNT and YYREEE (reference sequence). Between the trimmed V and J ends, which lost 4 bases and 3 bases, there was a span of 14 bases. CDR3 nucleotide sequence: TGTGCCAGCAGCAACACACAGGGTCTCTACAATGAGCAGTTCTTC. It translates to CASSNTQGLYNEQFF.

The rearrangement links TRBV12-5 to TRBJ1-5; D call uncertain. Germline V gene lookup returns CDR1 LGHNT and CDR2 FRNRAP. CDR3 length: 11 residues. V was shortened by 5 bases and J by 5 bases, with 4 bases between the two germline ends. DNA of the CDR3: TGTGCTAGTGGTCATCATCAGCCCCAGCATTTT. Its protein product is CASGHHQPQHF.

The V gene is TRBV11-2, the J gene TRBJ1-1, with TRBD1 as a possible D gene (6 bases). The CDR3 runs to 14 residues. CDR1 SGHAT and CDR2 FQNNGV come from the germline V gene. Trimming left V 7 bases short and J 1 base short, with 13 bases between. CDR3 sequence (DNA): TGTGCCAGCACCCAGCAGGGGACGAACACTGAAGCTTTCTTT. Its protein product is CASTQQGTNTEAFF.

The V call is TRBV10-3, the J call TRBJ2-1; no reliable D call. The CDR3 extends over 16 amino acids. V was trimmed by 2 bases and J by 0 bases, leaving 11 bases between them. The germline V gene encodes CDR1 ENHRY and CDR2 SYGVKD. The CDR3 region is CAISEPRSYSYNEQFF. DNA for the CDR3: TGTGCCATCAGTGAGCCCCGGTCCTACTCCTACAATGAGCAGTTCTTC.

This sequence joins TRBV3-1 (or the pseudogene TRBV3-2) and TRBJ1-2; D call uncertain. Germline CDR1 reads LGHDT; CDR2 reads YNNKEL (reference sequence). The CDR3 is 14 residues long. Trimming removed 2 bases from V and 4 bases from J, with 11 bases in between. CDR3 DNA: TGTGCCAGCAGCCAAACAAATCCGGGCTATGGCTACACCTTC. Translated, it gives CASSQTNPGYGYTF.

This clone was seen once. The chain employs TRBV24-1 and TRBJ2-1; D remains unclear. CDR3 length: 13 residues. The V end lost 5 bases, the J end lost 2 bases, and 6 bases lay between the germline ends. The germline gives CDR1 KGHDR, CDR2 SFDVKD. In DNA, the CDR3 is TGTGCCACCAGTGGAGGAACCTACAATGAGCAGTTCTTC. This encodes CATSGGTYNEQFF.